The clone carrying this TCR beta chain was counted at least ten times. The data belong to a study of T cells in Graves' hyperthyroidism and ophthalmopathy. Uncontrolled infection, other autoimmune disease, pregnancy and lactation each barred patients from inclusion. The CDR3 covers 14 residues. The germline V gene encodes CDR1 MDHEN and CDR2 SYDVKM. Trimming shortened V by 7 bases and J by 4 bases, and 14 bases separated the two germline ends. Amplification of TCR beta CDR3 regions used RNA as the template. First-round RT-PCR targeting the TCR CDR3 was performed with the HTBI primer set. One entry per CDR3 protein, called by TCRdb with MiXCR from the multiplex PCR reads. The table lists 360,000 or so distinct CDR3 sequences, approximately 19% of them singletons, with 3% to 4.5% in the top ten.

This receptor was identified in a woman aged 18-29 years with Graves' hyperthyroidism. The sample was blood. This sequence joins TRBV28 and TRBJ1-5; the D gene is possibly TRBD1 (5 bases). DNA of the CDR3: TGTGCCAGCACCCAAGACAGTGTGAATCAGCCCCAGCATTTT. Residues: CASTQDSVNQPQHF. The whole variable domain, filled in from reference TRBV28 and TRBJ1-5, reads DVKVTQSSRYLVKRTGEKVFLECVQDMDHENMFWYRQDPGLGLRLIYFSYDVKMKEKGDIPEGYSVSREKKERFSLILESASTNQTSMYLCASTQDSVNQPQHFGDGTRLSIL.